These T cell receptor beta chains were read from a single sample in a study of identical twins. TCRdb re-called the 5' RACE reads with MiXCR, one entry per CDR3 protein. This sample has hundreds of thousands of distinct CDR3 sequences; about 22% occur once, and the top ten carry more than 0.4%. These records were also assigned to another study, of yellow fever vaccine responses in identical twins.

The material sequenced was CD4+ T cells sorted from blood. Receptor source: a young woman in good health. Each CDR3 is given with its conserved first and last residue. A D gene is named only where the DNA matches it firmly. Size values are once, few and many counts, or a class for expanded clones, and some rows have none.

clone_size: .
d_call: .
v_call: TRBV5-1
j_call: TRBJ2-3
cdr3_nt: TGCGCCAGCAGCCCCCTCTCGGGAGAGGCAGATACGCAGTATTTT
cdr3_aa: CASSPLSGEADTQYF

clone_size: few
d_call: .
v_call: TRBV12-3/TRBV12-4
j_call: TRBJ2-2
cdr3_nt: TGTGCCAGCAGTCGTCCGGGACTGAGTACCGGGGAGCTGTTTTTT
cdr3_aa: CASSRPGLSTGELFF

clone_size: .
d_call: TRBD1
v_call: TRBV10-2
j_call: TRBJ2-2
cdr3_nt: TGCGCCAGCAGGCCAGACAGGGTCGGGGAGCTGTTTTTT
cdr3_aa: CASRPDRVGELFF

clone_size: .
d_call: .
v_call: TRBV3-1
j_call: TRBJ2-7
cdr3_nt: TGTGCCAGCAGTCAGTACTCCTACGAGCAGTACTTC
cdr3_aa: CASSQYSYEQYF

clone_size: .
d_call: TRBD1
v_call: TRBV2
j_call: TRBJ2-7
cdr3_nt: TGTGCCAGCAGGATTGGGACAGGGTCCTACGAGCAGTACTTC
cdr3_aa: CASRIGTGSYEQYF

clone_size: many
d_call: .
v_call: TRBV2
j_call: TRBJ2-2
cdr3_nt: TGTGCCAGCAGTGCAGGGAGCGGGGAGCTGTTTTTT
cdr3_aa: CASSAGSGELFF

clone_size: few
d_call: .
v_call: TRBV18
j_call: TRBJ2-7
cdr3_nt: TGTGCCAGCTCACCTGGGGCAGGGACACTCGACGAGCAGTACTTC
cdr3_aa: CASSPGAGTLDEQYF

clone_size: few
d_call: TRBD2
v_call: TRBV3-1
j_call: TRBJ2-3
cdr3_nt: TGTGCCAGCAGCCAAGGACTAGCGGGAGTTATGCGCACAGATACGCAGTATTTT
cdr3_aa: CASSQGLAGVMRTDTQYF

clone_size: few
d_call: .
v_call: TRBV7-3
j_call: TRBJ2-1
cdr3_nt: TGTGCCAGCAGCTTAATAGATGGAGTTGAGCAGTTCTTC
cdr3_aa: CASSLIDGVEQFF

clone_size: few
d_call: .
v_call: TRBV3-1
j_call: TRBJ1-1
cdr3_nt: TGTGCCAGCAGCCAAGATCCCTGGGACCCGAACACTGAAGCTTTCTTT
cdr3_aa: CASSQDPWDPNTEAFF

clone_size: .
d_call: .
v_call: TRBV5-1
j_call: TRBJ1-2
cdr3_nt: TGCGCCAGCAGAGATACTAACTATGGCTACACCTTC
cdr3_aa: CASRDTNYGYTF

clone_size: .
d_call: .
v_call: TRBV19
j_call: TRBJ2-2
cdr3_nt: TGTGCCAGTAGGACCGGACAGAACACCGGGGAGCTGTTTTTT
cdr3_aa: CASRTGQNTGELFF

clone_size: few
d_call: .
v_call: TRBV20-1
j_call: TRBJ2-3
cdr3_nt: TGCAGTGCGAAGAGACCGGCTAGCGCAGATACGCAGTATTTT
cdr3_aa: CSAKRPASADTQYF

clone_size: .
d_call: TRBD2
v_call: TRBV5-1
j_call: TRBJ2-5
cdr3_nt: TGCGCCAGCACCTCCGGGACTAGCAGAGAGACCCAGTACTTC
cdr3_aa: CASTSGTSRETQYF

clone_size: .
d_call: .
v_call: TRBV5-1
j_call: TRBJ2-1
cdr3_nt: TGCGCCAGCAGCTTGGATGGGGACATCTCCTACGATGAGCAGTTCTTC
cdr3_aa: CASSLDGDISYDEQFF

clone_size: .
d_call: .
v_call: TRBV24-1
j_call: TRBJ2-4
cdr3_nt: TGTGCCACCTCCCGAGGGGGCGGGGGAGCCAAAAACATTCAGTACTTC
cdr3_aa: CATSRGGGGAKNIQYF

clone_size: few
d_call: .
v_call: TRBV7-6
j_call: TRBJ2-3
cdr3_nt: TGTGCCAGCAGCTTAGCAGACTTTAGCACAGATACGCAGTATTTT
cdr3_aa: CASSLADFSTDTQYF

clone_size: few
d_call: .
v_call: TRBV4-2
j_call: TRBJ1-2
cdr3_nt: TGTGCCAGCAGCCAAAAACTAGGGACTGACTATGGCTACACCTTC
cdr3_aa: CASSQKLGTDYGYTF

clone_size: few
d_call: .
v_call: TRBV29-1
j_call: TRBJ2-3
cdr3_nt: TGCAGCGTTGAAGATCTTGGGGTTTTCCCCGCAGATACGCAGTATTTT
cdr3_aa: CSVEDLGVFPADTQYF

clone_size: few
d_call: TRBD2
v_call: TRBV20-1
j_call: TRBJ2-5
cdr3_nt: TGCAGTGCCCGAAGTCCGCGGGAGGGGGAGACCCAGTACTTC
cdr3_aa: CSARSPREGETQYF

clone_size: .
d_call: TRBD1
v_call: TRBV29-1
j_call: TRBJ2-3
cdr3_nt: TGCAGCGGTGGACAGGGGGTTACAGATACGCAGTATTTT
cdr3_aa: CSGGQGVTDTQYF

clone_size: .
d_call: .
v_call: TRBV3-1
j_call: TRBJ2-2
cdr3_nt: TGTGCCAGCAGCCAAGCGTGGACCGGGGAGCTGTTTTTT
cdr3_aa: CASSQAWTGELFF

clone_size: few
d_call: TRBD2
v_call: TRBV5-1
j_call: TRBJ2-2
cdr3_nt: TGCGCCACTTCGACTAGCGTAAACACCGGGGAGCTGTTTTTT
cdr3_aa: CATSTSVNTGELFF

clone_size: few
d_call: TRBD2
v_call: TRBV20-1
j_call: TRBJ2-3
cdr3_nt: TGCAGTGCTAGAGATTTAGGACTAGGGGGCACAGATACGCAGTATTTT
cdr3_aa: CSARDLGLGGTDTQYF

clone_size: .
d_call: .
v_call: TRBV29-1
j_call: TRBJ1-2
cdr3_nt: TGCAGCGTTGATCCACAGCCGGTCGTTAACTATGGCTACACCTTC
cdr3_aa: CSVDPQPVVNYGYTF